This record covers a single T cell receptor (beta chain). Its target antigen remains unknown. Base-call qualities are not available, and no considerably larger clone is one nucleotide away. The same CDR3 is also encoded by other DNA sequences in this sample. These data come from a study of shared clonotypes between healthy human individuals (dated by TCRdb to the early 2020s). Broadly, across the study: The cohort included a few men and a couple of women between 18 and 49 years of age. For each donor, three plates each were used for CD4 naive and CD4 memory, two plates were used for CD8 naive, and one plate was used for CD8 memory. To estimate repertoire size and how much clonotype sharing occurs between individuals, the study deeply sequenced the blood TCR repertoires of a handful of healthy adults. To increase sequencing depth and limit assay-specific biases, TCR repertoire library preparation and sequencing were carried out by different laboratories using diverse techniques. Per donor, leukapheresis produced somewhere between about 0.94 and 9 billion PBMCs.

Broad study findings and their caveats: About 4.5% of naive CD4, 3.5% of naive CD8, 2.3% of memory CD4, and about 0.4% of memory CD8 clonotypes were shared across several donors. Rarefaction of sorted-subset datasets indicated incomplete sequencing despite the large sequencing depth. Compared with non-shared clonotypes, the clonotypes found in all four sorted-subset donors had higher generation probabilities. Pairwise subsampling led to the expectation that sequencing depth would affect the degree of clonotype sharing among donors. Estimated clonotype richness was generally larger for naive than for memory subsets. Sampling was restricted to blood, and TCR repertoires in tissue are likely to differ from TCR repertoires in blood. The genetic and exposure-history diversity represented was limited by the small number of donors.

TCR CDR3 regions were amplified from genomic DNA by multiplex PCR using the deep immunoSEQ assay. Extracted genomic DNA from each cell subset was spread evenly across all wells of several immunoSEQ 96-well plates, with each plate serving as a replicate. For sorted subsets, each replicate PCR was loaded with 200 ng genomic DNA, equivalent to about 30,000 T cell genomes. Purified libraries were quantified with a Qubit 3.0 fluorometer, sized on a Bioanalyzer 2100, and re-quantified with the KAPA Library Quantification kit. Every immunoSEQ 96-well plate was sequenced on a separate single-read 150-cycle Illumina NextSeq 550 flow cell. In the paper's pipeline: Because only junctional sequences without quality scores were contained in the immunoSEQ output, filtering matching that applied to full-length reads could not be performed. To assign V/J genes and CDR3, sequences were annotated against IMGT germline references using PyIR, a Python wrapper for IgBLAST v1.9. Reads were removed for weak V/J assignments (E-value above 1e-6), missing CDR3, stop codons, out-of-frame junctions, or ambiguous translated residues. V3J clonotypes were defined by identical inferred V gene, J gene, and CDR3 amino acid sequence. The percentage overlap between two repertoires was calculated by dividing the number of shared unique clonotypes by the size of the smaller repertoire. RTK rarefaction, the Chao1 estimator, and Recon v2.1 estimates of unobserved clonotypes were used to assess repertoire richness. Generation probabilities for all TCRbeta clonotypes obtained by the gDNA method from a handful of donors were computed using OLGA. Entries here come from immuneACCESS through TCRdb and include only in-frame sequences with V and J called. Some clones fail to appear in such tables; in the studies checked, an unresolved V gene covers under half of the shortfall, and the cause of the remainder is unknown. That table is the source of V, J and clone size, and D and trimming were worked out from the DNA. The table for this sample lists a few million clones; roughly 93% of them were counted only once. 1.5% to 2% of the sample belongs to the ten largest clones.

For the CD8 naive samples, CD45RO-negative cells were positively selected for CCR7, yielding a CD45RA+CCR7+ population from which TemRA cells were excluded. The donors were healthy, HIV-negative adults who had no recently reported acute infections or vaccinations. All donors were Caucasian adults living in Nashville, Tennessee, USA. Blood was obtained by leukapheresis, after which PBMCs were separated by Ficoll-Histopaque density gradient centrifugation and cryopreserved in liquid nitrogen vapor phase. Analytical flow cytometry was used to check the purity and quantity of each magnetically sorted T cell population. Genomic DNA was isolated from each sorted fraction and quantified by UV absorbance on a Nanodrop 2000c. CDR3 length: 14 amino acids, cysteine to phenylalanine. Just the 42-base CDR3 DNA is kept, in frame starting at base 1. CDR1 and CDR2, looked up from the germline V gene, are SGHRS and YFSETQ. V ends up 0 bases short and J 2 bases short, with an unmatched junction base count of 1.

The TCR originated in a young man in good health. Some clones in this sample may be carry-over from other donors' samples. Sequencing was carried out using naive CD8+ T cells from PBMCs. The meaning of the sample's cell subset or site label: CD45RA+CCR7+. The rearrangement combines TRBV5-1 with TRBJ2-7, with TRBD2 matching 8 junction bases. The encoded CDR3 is CASSLGAGAYEQYF. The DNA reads TGCGCCAGCAGCTTGGGAGCGGGGGCCTACGAGCAGTACTTC.